This TCR beta chain is drawn from a study of T cell repertoires in cytomegalovirus infection. Study-wide context: Indications came from public TCR beta signatures; they pointed to CMV infection and to a matching HLA type.

This clonotype was detected many times. Its antigen is still unknown. In TCRdb, the reads were re-called with MiXCR into one record per CDR3 protein. The data hold hundreds of thousands of distinct CDR3 sequences, with roughly 26% observed a single time. Germline V gene sequence: CDR1 SGHVS, CDR2 FQNEAQ. The CDR3 is made up of 17 amino acids. V was clipped by 1 base and J by 0 bases, with 13 bases between them. Study conclusions and caveats: Cumulative frequency of public TCR beta families picked out carriers of CMV plus the relevant HLA.

The clonotype was recovered from a human donor in good health (CMV status not recorded). Some clones in this sample may be carry-over from other donors' samples. The chain carries TRBV7-8 and TRBJ2-4; D is undetermined. Material for sequencing was CD8+ T cells from PBMCs. CDR3 DNA: TGTGCCAGCAGCTTAGGGTTGGACGCTCTAGCCAAAAACATTCAGTACTTC. Translated: CASSLGLDALAKNIQYF.